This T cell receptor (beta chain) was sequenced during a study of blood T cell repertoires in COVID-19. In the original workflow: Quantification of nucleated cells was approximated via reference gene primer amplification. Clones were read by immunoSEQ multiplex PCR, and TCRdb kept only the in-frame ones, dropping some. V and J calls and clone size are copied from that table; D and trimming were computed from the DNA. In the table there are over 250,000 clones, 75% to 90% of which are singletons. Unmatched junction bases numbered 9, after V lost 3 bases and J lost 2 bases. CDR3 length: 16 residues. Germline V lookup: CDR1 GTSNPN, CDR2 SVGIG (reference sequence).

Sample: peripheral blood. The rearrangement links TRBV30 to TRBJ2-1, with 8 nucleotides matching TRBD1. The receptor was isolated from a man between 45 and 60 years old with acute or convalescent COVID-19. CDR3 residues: CAWSAPGRGPYNEQFF. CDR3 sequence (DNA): TGTGCCTGGAGCGCACCCGGCAGGGGGCCCTACAATGAGCAGTTCTTC.